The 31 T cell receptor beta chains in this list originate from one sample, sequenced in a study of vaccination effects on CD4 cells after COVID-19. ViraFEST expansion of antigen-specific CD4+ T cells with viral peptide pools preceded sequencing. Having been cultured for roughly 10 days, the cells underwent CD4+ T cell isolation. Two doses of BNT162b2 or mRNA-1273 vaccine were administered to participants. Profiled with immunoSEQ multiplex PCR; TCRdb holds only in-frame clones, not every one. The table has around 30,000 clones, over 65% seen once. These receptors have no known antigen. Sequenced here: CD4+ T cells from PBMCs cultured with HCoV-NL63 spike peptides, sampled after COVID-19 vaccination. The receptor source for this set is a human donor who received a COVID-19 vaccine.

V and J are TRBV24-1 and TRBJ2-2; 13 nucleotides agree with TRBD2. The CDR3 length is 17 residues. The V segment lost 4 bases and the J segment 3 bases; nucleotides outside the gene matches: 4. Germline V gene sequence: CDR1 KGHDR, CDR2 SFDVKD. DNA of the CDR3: TGTGCCACCAGTGACCCGGGACTAGCGGGGTACACCGGGGAGCTGTTTTTT. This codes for CATSDPGLAGYTGELFF.

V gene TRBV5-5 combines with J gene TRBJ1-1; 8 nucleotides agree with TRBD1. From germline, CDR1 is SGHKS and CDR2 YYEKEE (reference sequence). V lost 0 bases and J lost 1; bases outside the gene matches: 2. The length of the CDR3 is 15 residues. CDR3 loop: CASSLGGTGNTEAFF. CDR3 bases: TGTGCCAGCAGCTTGGGGGGGACAGGGAACACTGAAGCTTTCTTT.

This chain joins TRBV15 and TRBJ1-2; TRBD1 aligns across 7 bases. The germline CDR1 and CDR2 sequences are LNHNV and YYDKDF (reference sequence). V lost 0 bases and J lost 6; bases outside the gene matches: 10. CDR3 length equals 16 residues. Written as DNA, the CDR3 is TGTGCCACCAGCAGAGATTTAGGACCAGACAGGGATGGCTACACCTTC. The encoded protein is CATSRDLGPDRDGYTF.

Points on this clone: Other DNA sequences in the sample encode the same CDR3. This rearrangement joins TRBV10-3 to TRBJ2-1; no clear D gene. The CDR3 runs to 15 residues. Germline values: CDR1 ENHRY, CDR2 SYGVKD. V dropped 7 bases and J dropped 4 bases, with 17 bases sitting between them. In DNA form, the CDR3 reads TGTGCCATCATGCCCTCAGGCGGCGGTTACAATGAGCAGTTCTTC. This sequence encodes CAIMPSGGGYNEQFF.

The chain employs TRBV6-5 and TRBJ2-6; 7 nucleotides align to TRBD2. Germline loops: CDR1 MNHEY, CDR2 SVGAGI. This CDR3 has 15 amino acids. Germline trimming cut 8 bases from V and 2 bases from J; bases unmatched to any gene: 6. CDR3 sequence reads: CASRLGGAGANVLTF. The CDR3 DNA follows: TGTGCCAGCCGACTGGGGGGGGCTGGGGCCAACGTCCTGACTTTC.

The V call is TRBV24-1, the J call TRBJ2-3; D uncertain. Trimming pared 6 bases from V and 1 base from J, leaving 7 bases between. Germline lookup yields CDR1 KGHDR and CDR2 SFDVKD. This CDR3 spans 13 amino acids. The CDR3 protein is CATSISGTDTQYF. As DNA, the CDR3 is TGTGCCACCAGTATTTCAGGCACAGATACGCAGTATTTT.

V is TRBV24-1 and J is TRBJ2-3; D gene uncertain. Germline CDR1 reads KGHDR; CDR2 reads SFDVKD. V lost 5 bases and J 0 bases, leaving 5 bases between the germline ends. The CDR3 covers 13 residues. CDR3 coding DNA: TGTGCCACCAGTGTGGGGAGCACAGATACGCAGTATTTT. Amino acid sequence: CATSVGSTDTQYF.

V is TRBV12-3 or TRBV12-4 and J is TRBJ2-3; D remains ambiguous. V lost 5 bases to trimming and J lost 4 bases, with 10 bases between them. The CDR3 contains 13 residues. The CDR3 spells CASSGMPSDTQYF. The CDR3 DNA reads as TGTGCCAGCAGTGGGATGCCCTCAGATACGCAGTATTTT.

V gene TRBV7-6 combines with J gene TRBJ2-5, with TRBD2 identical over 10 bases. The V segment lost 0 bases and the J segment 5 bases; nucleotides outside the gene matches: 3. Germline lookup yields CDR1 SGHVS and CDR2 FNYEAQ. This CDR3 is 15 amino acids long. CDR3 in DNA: TGTGCCAGCAGCTTAGCGACAGCGGGGGGGGAGACCCAGTACTTC. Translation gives CASSLATAGGETQYF.

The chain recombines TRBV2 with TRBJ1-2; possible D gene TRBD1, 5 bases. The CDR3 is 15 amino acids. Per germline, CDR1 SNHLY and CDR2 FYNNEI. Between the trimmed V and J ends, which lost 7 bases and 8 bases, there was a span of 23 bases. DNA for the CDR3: TGTGCCAGCACTTCTACGAGCGGGGGAGGGGTCGGCTACACCTTC. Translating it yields CASTSTSGGGVGYTF.

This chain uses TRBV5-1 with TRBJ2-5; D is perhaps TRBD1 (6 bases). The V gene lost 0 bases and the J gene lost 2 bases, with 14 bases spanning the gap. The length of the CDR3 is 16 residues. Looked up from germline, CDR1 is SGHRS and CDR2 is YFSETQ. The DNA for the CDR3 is TGCGCCAGCAGCTTGGTTCCAGGGACAAAGCAAGAGACCCAGTACTTC. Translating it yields CASSLVPGTKQETQYF.

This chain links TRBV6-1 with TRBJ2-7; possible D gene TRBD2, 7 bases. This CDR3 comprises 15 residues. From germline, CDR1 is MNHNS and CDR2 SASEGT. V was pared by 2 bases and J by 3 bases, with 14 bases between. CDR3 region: CASSEWGGADYEQYF. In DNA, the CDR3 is TGTGCCAGCAGTGAATGGGGGGGGGCGGACTACGAGCAGTACTTC.

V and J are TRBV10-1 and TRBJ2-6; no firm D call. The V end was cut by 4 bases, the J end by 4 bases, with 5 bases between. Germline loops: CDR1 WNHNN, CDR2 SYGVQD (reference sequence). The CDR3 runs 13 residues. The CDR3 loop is CASSGTGANVLTF. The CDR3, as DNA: TGCGCCAGCAGTGGAACAGGGGCCAACGTCCTGACTTTC.

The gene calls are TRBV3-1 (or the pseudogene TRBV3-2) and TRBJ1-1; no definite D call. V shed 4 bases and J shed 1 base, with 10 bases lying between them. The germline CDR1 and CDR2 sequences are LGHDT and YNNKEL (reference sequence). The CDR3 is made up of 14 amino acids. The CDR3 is CASSLLSGNTEAFF. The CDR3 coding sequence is TGTGCCAGCAGCCTCCTCTCGGGGAACACTGAAGCTTTCTTT.

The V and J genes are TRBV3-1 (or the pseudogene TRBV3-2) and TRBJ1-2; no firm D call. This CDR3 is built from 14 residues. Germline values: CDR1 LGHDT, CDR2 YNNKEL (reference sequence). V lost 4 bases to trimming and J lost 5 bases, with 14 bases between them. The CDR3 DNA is TGTGCCAGCAGCCCGTTAGGGTCGGCGTATGGCTACACCTTC. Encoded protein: CASSPLGSAYGYTF.

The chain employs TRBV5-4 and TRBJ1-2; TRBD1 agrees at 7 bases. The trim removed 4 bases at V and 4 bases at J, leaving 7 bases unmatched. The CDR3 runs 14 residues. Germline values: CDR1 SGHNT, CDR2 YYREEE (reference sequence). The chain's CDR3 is CASSLDRETYGYTF. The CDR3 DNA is TGTGCCAGCAGCCTCGACAGGGAAACCTATGGCTACACCTTC.

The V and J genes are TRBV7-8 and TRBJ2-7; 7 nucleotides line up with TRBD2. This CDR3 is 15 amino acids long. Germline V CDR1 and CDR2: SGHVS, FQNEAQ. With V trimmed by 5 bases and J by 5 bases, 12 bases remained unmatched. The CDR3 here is CASSPIWAGVHEQYF. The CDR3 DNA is TGTGCCAGCAGCCCAATTTGGGCGGGAGTCCACGAGCAGTACTTC.

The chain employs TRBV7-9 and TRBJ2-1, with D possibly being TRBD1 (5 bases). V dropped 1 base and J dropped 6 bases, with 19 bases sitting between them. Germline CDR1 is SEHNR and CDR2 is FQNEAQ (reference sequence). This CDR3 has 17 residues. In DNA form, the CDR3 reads TGTGCCAGCAGCTTAGGTCTAGGCCAAGGGGCTGGCAATGAGCAGTTCTTC. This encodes CASSLGLGQGAGNEQFF.

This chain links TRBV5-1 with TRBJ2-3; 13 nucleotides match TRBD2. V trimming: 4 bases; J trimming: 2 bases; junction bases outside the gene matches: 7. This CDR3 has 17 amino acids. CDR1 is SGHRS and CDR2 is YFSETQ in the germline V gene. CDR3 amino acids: CASSRDGTSGDTDTQYF. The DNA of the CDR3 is TGCGCCAGCAGCAGAGATGGGACTAGCGGGGACACAGATACGCAGTATTTT.

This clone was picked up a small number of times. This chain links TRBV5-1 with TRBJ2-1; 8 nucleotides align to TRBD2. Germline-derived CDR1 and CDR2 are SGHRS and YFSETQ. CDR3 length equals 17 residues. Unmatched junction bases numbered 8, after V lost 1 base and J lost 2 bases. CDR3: CASSLRSGRDTYNEQFF. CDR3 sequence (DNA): TGCGCCAGCAGCTTGAGGTCCGGGAGGGACACCTACAATGAGCAGTTCTTC.

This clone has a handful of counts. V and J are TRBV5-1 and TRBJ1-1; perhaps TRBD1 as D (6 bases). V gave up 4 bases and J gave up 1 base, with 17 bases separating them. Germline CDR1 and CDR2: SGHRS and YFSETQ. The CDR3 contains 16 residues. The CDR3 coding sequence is TGCGCCAGCAGCCCGGCTGGAAGGACAGAGAACACTGAAGCTTTCTTT. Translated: CASSPAGRTENTEAFF.

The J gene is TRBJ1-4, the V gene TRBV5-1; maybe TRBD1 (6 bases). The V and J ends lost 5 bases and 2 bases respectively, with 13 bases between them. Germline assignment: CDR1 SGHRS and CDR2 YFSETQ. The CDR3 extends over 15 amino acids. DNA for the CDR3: TGCGCCAGCAGGGAGCAGGGGATCACTAATGAAAAACTGTTTTTT. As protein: CASREQGITNEKLFF.

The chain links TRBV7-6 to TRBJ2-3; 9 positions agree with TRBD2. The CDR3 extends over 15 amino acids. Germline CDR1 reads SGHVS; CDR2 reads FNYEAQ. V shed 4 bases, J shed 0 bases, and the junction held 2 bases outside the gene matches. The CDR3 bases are TGTGCCAGCAGCTCCCTAGCGGGGAGCACAGATACGCAGTATTTT. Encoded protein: CASSSLAGSTDTQYF.

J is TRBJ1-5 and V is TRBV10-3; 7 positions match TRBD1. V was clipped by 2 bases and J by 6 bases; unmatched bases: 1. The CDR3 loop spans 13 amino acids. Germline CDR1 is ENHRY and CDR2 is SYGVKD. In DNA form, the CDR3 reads TGTGCCATCAGTGAGGACAGGGTTCAGCCCCAGCATTTT. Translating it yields CAISEDRVQPQHF.

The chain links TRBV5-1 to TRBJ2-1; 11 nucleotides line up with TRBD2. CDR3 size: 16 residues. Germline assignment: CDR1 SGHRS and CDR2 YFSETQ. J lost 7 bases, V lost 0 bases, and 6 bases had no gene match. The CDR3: CASSLAVTSGANEQFF. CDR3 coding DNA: TGCGCCAGCAGCTTGGCTGTGACTAGCGGGGCAAATGAGCAGTTCTTC.

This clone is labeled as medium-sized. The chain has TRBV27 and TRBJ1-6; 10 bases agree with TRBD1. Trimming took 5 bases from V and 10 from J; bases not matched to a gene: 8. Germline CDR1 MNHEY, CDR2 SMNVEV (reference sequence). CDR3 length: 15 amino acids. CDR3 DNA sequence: TGTGCCAGCAGTCCTCTGGGGACAGGGGTCTCACCCCTCCACTTT. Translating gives CASSPLGTGVSPLHF.

CDR3 nucleotides: TGTGCCAGCAGTTACTGGGACCCGCCGCTGTTTTTT. Translating it yields CASSYWDPPLFF. The gene calls are TRBV6-2 or TRBV6-3 and TRBJ1-4, with D possibly TRBD1 on 5 matching bases. V lost 1 base and J lost 14, with 11 bases in between. The CDR3 sequence is 12 residues long. CDR1 and CDR2 (germline): MNHEY, SVGEGT.

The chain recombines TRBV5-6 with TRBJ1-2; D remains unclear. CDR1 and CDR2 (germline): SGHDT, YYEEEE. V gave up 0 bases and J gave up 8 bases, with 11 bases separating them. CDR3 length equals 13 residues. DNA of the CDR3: TGTGCCAGCAGCTTGGGCGCTAGCGGGGGCTACACCTTC. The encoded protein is CASSLGASGGYTF.

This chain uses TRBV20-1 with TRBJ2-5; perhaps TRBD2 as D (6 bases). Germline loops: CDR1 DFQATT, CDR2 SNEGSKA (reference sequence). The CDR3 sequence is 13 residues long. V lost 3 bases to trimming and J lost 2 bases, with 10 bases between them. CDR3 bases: TGCAGTGCTAGTTGGGACTTACAAGAGACCCAGTACTTC. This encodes CSASWDLQETQYF.

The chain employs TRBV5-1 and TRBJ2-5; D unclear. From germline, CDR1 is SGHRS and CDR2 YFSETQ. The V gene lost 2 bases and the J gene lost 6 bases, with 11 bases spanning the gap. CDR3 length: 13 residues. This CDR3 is CASSFGVVKTQYF. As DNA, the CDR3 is TGCGCCAGCAGCTTTGGGGTTGTGAAGACCCAGTACTTC.

CDR3: CASSLRGLEYNEQYF. For the CDR3, the DNA is TGTGCCAGCAGCTTAAGGGGCCTGGAATACAACGAGCAGTACTTC. The chain uses TRBV7-9 and TRBJ2-7; weak D call: TRBD1 (5 bases). The V gene lost 2 bases and the J gene lost 5 bases, with 16 bases spanning the gap. Germline V CDR1 and CDR2: SEHNR, FQNEAQ (reference sequence). This CDR3 region has 15 residues.